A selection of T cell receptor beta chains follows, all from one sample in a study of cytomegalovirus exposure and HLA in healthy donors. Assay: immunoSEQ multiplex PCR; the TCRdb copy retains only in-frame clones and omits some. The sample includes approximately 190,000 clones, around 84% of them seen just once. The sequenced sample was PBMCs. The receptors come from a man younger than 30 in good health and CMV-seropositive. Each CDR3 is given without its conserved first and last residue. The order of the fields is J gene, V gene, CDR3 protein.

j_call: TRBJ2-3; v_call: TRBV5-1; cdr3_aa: ASSPGLAGVSDTQY
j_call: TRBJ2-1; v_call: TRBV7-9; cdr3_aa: ASSLAGPYNEQF
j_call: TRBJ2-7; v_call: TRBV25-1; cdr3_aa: ASSEYRQGSGYEQY
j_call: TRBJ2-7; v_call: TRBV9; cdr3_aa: ASSASLNPGEQY
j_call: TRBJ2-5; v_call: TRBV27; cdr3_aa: ASPFTSGQQETQY
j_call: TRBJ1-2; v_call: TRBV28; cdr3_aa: ASSFPGAPGYT
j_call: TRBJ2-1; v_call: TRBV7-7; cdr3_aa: ASSSLAGPYNEQF
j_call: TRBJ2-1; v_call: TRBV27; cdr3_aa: ASSPSSSVYNEQF
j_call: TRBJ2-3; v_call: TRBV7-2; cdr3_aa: ASSWSGASTDTQY
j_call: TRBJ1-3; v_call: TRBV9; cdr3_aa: ASSSTGAGNTIY
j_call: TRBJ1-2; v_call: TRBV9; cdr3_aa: ASSVDQGGGYT
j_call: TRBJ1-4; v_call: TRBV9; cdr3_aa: ASSVGEGTNEKLF
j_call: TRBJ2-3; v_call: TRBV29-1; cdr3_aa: SVLRREGSSTDTQY
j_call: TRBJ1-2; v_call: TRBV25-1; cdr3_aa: ASSRQGQANYGYT
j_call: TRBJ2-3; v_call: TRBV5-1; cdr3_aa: ASSLVERSTDTQY
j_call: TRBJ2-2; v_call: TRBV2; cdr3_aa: ASTRLAGRNTGELF
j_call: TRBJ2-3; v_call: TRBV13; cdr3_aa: ASSLDPGLAGGSWAAADTQY
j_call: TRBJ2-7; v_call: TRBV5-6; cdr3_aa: ASSLGLADEGFWEQY
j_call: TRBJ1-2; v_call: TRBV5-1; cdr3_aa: ASSDTGVYYGYT
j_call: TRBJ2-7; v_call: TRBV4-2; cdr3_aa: ASSQGSGTYEQY
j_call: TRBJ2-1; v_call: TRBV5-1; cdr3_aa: ASSPNPVPDEQF
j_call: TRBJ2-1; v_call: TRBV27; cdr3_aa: ASSPQAGSIHNEQF
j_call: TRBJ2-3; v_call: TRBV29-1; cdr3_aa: SAGTSASTDTQY
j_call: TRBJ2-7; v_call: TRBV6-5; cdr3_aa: ASTSGQSYEQY
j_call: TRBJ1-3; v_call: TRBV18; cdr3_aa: ASSPTTGDTGNTIY
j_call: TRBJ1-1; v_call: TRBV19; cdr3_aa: ASRAPGTGPEAF
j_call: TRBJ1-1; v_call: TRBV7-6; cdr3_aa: ASSLERRRRLNTEAF
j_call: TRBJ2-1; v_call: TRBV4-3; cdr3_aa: ASSHGTDVSYNEQL
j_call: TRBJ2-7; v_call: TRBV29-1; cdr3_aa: SVYGGRSYEQY
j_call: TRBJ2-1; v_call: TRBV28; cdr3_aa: ASTLGGKYNEQF
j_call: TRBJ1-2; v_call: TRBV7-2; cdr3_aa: ASSWDRKLYYGYT
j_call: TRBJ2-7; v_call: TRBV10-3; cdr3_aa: AISVSLRTSSYEQY
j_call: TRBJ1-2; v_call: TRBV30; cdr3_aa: AWSERDSANYGYT
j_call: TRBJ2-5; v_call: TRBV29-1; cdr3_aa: SVANRQGETQY
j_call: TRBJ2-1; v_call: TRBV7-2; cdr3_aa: ASSPRGGENEQF
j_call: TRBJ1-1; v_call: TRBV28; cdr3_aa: ASRDFRDTEAF
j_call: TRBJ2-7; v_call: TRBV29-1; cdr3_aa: SVYIPGQGRGVYEQY
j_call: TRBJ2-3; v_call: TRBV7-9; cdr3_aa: ASSPPGSPGDTQY
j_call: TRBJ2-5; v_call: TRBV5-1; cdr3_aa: ASSFFDQETQY
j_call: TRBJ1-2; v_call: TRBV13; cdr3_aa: ASSTRQSGYT
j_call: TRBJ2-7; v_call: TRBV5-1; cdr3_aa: ASKSSRDRFSYEQY